Presented here are 20 T cell receptor beta chains from one specimen sequenced in a study of shared clonotypes between healthy human individuals. The assay was immunoSEQ multiplex PCR, and TCRdb's table has in-frame clones only and misses some. The sample comprises 400,000 to 600,000 clones, 70% to 80% of which are singletons, and under 15% rests with the top ten. The specimen sequenced was PBMCs. The origin of the receptors is a woman aged 40 to 50 in good health. Some clones in this sample may be carry-over from other donors' samples.

A few counts support this clone. The genes are TRBV27 and TRBJ2-5, with 7 nucleotides matching TRBD1. The CDR3 loop spans 16 amino acids. Germline trimming cut 4 bases from V and 1 base from J; bases unmatched to any gene: 9. Looked up from germline, CDR1 is MNHEY and CDR2 is SMNVEV (reference sequence). The CDR3 bases are TGTGCCAGCAGTTCCCAGACAGGGCACTTCCAAGAGACCCAGTACTTC. The encoded protein is CASSSQTGHFQETQYF.

The chain uses TRBV5-1 and TRBJ2-1; perhaps TRBD1 as D (5 bases). The ends were cut back, 5 bases at V and 5 bases at J, with 17 bases in the middle. The CDR3 runs to 15 residues. Germline loops: CDR1 SGHRS, CDR2 YFSETQ. The CDR3 reads CASRPAPDIDNEQFF. CDR3 nucleotide sequence: TGCGCCAGCAGACCAGCCCCGGACATCGACAATGAGCAGTTCTTC.

CDR3 amino acids: CASSLDSYEQFF. CDR3 DNA sequence: TGTGCCAGCAGCTTGGACAGCTATGAGCAGTTCTTC. This chain joins TRBV5-4 and TRBJ2-1; D is unclear. Per germline, CDR1 SGHNT and CDR2 YYREEE (reference sequence). V lost 0 bases and J lost 8, with 6 bases in between. The CDR3 length is 12 residues.

This clone was found a few times. This rearrangement joins TRBV5-1 to TRBJ1-5; no reliable D call. Germline V gene data show CDR1 as SGHRS and CDR2 as YFSETQ. The CDR3 has 16 residues. V gave up 4 bases and J gave up 0 bases, with 14 bases separating them. The CDR3 loop reads CASSTDGPNSNQPQHF. The CDR3 bases are TGCGCCAGCAGCACAGACGGACCGAATAGCAATCAGCCCCAGCATTTT.

As to this clone: The sample holds other DNA sequences that translate to the same CDR3. This rearrangement joins TRBV7-3 to TRBJ2-3; TRBD2 aligns across 10 bases. The germline gives CDR1 SGHTA, CDR2 FQGTGA. The CDR3 runs to 16 residues. After removal of 0 bases from V and 1 base from J, the junction contained 1 base not matched to a gene. This CDR3 is CASSLTGTSGTDTQYF. For the CDR3, the DNA is TGTGCCAGCAGCTTAACCGGGACTAGCGGCACAGATACGCAGTATTTT.

On this clone: Other DNA sequences in the same sample also yield this CDR3. The chain uses TRBV18 and TRBJ2-7, with 10 nucleotides matching TRBD1. This CDR3 comprises 13 residues. Looked up from germline, CDR1 is KGHSH and CDR2 is LQKENI. V was pared by 5 bases and J by 7 bases, with 5 bases of the junction left unmatched. CDR3 region: CASSARQGAEQYF. The CDR3 nucleotides are TGTGCCAGCTCAGCCCGACAGGGGGCAGAGCAGTACTTC.

The CDR3 region is CASSLLGQGYQPQHF. CDR3 nucleotides: TGTGCCAGCAGTTTATTAGGACAGGGATATCAGCCCCAGCATTTT. The chain joins TRBV27 to TRBJ1-5, with 8 bases lining up with TRBD1. The CDR3 runs to 15 residues. The germline gives CDR1 MNHEY, CDR2 SMNVEV (reference sequence). Trimming took 1 base from V and 5 from J; bases not matched to a gene: 4.

This clone has just a few counts. The CDR3 DNA sequence: TGTGCCAGCAGCTTGGCAGGGAGACGGTATGGCTACACCTTC. This codes for CASSLAGRRYGYTF. The rearrangement uses TRBV5-4 and TRBJ1-2; the D gene is possibly TRBD1 (5 bases). The V gene's germline CDR1 is SGHNT and CDR2 YYREEE (reference sequence). The CDR3 has 14 residues. V lost 0 bases, J lost 5 bases, and 11 bases lay in between.

This chain links TRBV5-1 with TRBJ2-2; D is undetermined. Trimming shortened V by 4 bases and J by 1 base, and 11 bases separated the two germline ends. Per germline, CDR1 SGHRS and CDR2 YFSETQ. The CDR3 spans 15 residues. The CDR3 DNA is TGCGCCAGCAGCCCTGACACGGGGAACACCGGGGAGCTGTTTTTT. It yields the protein CASSPDTGNTGELFF.

About this clone: Mismatch with germline at one junction end may stem from a read error. J is TRBJ1-2 and V is TRBV30, with TRBD1 as a possible D gene (5 bases). Germline V lookup: CDR1 GTSNPN, CDR2 SVGIG (reference sequence). The CDR3 contains 14 residues. As DNA, the CDR3 is TGTGCCTGGGGTGTGGGGCAGGGAGCACGGGGCTACACCTTC. This gives the protein CAWGVGQGARGYTF. The full variable domain, its missing parts supplied by reference TRBV30 and TRBJ1-2, is SQTIHQWPATLVQPVGSPLSLECTVEGTSNPNLYWYRQAAGRGLQLLFYSVGIGQISSEVPQNLSASRPQDRQFILSSKKLLLSDSGFYLCAWGVGQGARGYTFGSGTRLTVV.

The chain carries TRBV5-1 and TRBJ2-2; 7 bases are shared with TRBD2. The CDR3 extends over 15 amino acids. CDR1 and CDR2 from the germline V gene are SGHRS and YFSETQ. With V trimmed by 0 bases and J by 4 bases, 3 bases remained unmatched. CDR3 sequence: CASSLGAGATGELFF. CDR3 DNA: TGCGCCAGCAGCTTGGGGGCGGGAGCCACCGGGGAGCTGTTTTTT.

V and J are TRBV7-9 and TRBJ2-3; D possibly corresponds to TRBD2 (6 bases). Trimming removed 1 base at V and 0 bases at J, with 11 bases between. CDR1 and CDR2 (germline): SEHNR, FQNEAQ (reference sequence). The CDR3 spans 16 residues. The CDR3 DNA reads TGTGCCAGCAGCTTAGGCGGTGGGACTAGCACAGATACGCAGTATTTT. Amino acid sequence: CASSLGGGTSTDTQYF.

The V and J genes are TRBV2 and TRBJ1-5; 8 nucleotides line up with TRBD1. The germline V gene encodes CDR1 SNHLY and CDR2 FYNNEI. V was clipped by 8 bases and J by 5 bases; unmatched bases: 11. The CDR3 runs to 15 residues. CDR3 in DNA: TGTGCCAGCGAGTGGAACAGGGGGTCCGATCAGCCCCAGCATTTT. It is translated as CASEWNRGSDQPQHF. Filled out from reference TRBV2 and TRBJ1-5, the complete variable domain reads EPEVTQTPSHQVTQMGQEVILRCVPISNHLYFYWYRQILGQKVEFLVSFYNNEISEKSEIFDDQFSVERPDGSNFTLKIRSTKLEDSAMYFCASEWNRGSDQPQHFGDGTRLSIL.

This clone was observed many times. V and J are TRBV19 and TRBJ2-5; D gene ambiguous. CDR1 and CDR2 (germline): LNHDA, SQIVND (reference sequence). The CDR3 runs to 13 residues. Trimming shortened V by 3 bases and J by 5 bases, and 10 bases separated the two germline ends. CDR3 DNA sequence: TGTGCCAGTAGTATTCCAGCGACGGAGACCCAGTACTTC. This gives the protein CASSIPATETQYF.

V is TRBV6-5 and J is TRBJ1-5; the match to TRBD1 covers 7 bases. The V gene end was trimmed by 6 bases and the J gene end by 2 bases; junction bases not matched to a gene: 7. The germline V gene encodes CDR1 MNHEY and CDR2 SVGAGI. The CDR3 loop spans 15 amino acids. The CDR3 DNA reads as TGTGCCAGCAGAAAACAGGGGATAGGCAATCAGCCCCAGCATTTT. Translating it yields CASRKQGIGNQPQHF.

The gene calls are TRBV5-1 and TRBJ1-4; 7 bases are shared with TRBD1. CDR1 is SGHRS, CDR2 YFSETQ, per germline. This CDR3 spans 15 amino acids. The V gene end was trimmed by 5 bases and the J gene end by 8 bases; junction bases not matched to a gene: 12. The CDR3: CASRPGGRGLEKLFF. Here the CDR3 DNA reads TGCGCCAGCAGACCAGGGGGTAGAGGTTTGGAAAAACTGTTTTTT.

This clone was recorded a few times. J is TRBJ2-4 and V is TRBV7-9; tentatively, D is TRBD2 (5 bases). CDR1 and CDR2 from the germline V gene are SEHNR and FQNEAQ (reference sequence). CDR3 length: 16 amino acids. The germline V and J ends were trimmed by 4 bases and 7 bases, with 20 bases remaining between them. The CDR3, as DNA: TGTGCCAGCAGCTATTTACCCGGGAAAATGGGGAACATTCAGTACTTC. Its translation: CASSYLPGKMGNIQYF. The whole variable domain, filled in from reference TRBV7-9 and TRBJ2-4, reads DTGVSQNPRHKITKRGQNVTFRCDPISEHNRLYWYRQTLGQGPEFLTYFQNEAQLEKSRLLSDRFSAERPKGSFSTLEIQRTEQGDSAMYLCASSYLPGKMGNIQYFGAGTRLSVL.

The chain joins TRBV18 to TRBJ2-1; 12 nucleotides line up with TRBD2. The CDR3 covers 15 residues. Trimming at V came to 6 bases and at J to 10 bases, leaving 10 bases not matched to a gene. The germline V gene has CDR1 KGHSH and CDR2 LQKENI. The CDR3 loop is CASSERQGLAGEQFF. CDR3 sequence (DNA): TGTGCCAGCTCTGAACGACAGGGACTAGCGGGCGAGCAGTTCTTC.

This chain joins TRBV7-2 and TRBJ2-7; 8 bases fit TRBD1. Unmatched junction bases numbered 11, after V lost 5 bases and J lost 5 bases. Germline values: CDR1 SGHTA, CDR2 FQGNSA. This CDR3 is built from 15 residues. CDR3 nucleotides: TGTGCCAGCAGCATTAGGATCGGACAGGGCAACGAGCAGTACTTC. As protein: CASSIRIGQGNEQYF.

Comment on this clone: This specimen includes other DNA sequences encoding the same CDR3. V gene TRBV29-1 combines with J gene TRBJ2-6; D possibly corresponds to TRBD1 (6 bases). The CDR3 runs to 15 residues. CDR1 is SQVTM and CDR2 is ANQGSEA in the germline V gene. Between the trimmed V and J ends, which lost 4 bases and 2 bases, there was a span of 12 bases. CDR3 in DNA: TGCAGCGTTGGGGGCAGGGGTACTGGGGCCAACGTCCTGACTTTC. This codes for CSVGGRGTGANVLTF.